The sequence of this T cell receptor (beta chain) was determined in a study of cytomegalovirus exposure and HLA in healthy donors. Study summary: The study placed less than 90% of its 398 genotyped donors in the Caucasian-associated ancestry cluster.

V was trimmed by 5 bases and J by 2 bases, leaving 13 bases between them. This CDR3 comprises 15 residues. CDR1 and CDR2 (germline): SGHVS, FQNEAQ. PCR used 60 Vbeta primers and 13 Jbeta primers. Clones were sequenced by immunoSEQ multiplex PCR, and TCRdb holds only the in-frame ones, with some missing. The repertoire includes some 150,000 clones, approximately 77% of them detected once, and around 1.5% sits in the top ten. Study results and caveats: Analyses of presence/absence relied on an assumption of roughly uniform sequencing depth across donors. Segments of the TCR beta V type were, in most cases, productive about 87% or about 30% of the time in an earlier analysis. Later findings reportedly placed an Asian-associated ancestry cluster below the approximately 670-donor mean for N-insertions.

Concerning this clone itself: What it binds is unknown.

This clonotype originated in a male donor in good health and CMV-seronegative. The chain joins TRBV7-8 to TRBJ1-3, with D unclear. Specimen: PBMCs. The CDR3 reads CASSRPSGAGNTIYF. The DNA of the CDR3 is TGTGCCAGCAGCCGACCCTCTGGAGCTGGAAACACCATATATTTT.